This TCR beta chain appears in the sequencing data of a study of blood T cells in healthy people across ages. The CDR3 loop spans 13 amino acids. V was cut by 1 base and J by 6 bases, with 9 bases left in between. The germline CDR1 and CDR2 sequences are SGHRS and YFSETQ. Alongside a J-beta primer mix, a sample-barcoded 5' primer served in a second PCR lasting 7 to 11 cycles. TCRdb recomputed calls from the 5' RACE reads with MiXCR, one row per CDR3 protein. The table includes about 1 million distinct CDR3 sequences, 40% to 55% detected once. Per sample, extraction of total RNA gave at least 5.5 micrograms in every case.

The sample comprised blood. The TCR was taken from a woman aged 55 to 70 in good health. This chain links TRBV5-1 with TRBJ2-3; tentatively, D is TRBD1 or TRBD2 (5 bases each). The CDR3 sequence is CASSLRDQDTQYF. CDR3 coding DNA: TGCGCCAGCAGCTTGCGGGACCAGGATACGCAGTATTTT.